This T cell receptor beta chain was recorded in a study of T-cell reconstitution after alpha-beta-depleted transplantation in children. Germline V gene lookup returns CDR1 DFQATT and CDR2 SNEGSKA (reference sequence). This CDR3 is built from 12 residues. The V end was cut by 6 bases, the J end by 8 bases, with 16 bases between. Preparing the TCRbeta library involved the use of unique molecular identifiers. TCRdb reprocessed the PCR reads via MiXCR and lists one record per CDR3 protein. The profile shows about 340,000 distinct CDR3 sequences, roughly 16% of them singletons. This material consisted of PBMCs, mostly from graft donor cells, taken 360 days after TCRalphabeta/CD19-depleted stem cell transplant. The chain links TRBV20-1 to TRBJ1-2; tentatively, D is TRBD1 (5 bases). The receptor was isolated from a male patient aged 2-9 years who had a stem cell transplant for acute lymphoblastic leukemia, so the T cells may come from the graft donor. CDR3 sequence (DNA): TGCAGTGCCACAGGCGCTCTTAAAGGCTACACCTTC. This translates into CSATGALKGYTF.